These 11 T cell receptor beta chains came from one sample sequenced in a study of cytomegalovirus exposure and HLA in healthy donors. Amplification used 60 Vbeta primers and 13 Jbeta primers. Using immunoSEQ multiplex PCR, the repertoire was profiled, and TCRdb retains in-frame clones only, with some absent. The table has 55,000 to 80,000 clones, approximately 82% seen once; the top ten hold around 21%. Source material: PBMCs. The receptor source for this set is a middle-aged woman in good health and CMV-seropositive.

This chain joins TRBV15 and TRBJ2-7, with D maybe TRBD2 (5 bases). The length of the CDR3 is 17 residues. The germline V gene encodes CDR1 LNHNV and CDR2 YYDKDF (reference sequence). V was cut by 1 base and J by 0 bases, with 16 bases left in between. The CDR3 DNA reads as TGTGCCACCAGCAGAGTTCCCACACGAGGGTTCTCCTACGAGCAGTACTTC. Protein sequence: CATSRVPTRGFSYEQYF.

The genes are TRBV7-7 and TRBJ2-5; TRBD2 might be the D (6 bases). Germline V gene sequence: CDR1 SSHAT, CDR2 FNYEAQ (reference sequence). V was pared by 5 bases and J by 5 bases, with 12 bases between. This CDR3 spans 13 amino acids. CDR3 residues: CASSKTSWETQYF. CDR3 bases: TGTGCCAGCAGCAAGACTAGTTGGGAGACCCAGTACTTC.

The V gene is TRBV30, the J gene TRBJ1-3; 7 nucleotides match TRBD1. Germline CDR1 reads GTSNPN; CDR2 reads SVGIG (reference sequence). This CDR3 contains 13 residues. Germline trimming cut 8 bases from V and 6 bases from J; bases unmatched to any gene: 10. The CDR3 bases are TGTGCCGGGAACGGACAGGCGATAAACACCATATATTTT. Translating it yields CAGNGQAINTIYF. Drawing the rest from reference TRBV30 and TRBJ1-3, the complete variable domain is SQTIHQWPATLVQPVGSPLSLECTVEGTSNPNLYWYRQAAGRGLQLLFYSVGIGQISSEVPQNLSASRPQDRQFILSSKKLLLSDSGFYLCAGNGQAINTIYFGEGSWLTVV.

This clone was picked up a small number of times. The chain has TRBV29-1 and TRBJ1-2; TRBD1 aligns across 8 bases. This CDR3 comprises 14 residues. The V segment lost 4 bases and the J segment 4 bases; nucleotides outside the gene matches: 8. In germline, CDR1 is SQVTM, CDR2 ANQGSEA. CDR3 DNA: TGCAGCGTTGTCCGACAGGGGATGGGCTATGGCTACACCTTC. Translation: CSVVRQGMGYGYTF. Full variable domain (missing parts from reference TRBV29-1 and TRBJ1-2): SAVISQKPSRDICQRGTSLTIQCQVDSQVTMMFWYRQQPGQSLTLIATANQGSEATYESGFVIDKFPISRPNLTFSTLTVSNMSPEDSSIYLCSVVRQGMGYGYTFGSGTRLTVV.

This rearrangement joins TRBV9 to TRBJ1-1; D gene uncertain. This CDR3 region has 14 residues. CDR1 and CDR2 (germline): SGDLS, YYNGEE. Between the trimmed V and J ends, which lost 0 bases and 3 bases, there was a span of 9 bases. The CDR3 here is CASSVGRGDTEAFF. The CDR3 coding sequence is TGTGCCAGCAGCGTAGGGCGGGGTGACACTGAAGCTTTCTTT.

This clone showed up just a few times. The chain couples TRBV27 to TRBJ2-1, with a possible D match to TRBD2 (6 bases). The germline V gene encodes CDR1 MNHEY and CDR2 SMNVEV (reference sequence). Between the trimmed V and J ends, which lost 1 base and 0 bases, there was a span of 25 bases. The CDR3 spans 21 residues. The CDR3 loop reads CASSLYNIGGTGLTSYNEQFF. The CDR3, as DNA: TGTGCCAGCAGTTTATACAACATCGGAGGCACGGGACTCACCTCCTACAATGAGCAGTTCTTC.

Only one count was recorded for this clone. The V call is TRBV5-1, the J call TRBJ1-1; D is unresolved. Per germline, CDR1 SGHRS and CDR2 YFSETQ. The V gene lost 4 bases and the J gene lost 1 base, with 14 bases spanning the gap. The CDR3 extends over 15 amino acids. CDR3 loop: CASSTLPGANTEAFF. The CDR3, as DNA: TGCGCCAGCAGCACCCTCCCCGGAGCGAACACTGAAGCTTTCTTT. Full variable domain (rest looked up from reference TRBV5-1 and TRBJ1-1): KAGVTQTPRYLIKTRGQQVTLSCSPISGHRSVSWYQQTPGQGLQFLFEYFSETQRNKGNFPGRFSGRQFSNSRSEMNVSTLELGDSALYLCASSTLPGANTEAFFGQGTRLTVV.

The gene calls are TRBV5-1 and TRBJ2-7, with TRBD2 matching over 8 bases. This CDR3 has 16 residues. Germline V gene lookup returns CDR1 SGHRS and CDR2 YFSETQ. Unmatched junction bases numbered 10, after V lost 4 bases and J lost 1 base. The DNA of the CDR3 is TGCGCCAGCAGCCTCCTCCGGGGGGGGGAATCCTACGAGCAGTACTTC. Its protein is CASSLLRGGESYEQYF.

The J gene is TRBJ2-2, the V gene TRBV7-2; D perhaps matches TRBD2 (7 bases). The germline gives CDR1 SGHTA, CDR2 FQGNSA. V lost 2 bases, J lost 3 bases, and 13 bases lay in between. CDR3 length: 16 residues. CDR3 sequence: CASSLWGGRHTGELFF. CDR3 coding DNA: TGTGCCAGCAGCTTATGGGGGGGCCGCCACACCGGGGAGCTGTTTTTT.

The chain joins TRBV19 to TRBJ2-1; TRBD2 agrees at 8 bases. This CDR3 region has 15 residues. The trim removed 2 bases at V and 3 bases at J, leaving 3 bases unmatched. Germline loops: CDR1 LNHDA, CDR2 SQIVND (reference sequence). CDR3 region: CASSITGGRYNEQFF. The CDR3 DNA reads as TGTGCCAGTAGTATAACGGGGGGGCGCTACAATGAGCAGTTCTTC.

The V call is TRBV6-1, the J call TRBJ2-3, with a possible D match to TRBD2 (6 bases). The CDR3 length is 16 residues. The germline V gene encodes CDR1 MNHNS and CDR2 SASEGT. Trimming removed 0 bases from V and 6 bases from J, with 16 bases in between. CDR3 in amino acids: CASSEAGPKGGDTQYF. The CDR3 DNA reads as TGTGCCAGCAGTGAAGCGGGACCAAAGGGAGGCGATACGCAGTATTTT.